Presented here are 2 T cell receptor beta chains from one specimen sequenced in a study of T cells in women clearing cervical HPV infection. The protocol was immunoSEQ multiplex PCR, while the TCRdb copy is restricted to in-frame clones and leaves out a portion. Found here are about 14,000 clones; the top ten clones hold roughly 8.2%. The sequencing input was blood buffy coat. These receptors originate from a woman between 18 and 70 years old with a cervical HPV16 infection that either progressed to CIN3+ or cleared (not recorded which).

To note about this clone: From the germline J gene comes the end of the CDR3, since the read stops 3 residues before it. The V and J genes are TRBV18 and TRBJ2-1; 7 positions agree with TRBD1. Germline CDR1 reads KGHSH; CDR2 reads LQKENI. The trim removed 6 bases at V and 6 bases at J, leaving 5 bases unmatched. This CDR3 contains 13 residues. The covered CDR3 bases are TGTGCCAGCTCTGGGGACAGTTTCAATGAG. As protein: CASSGDSFNE. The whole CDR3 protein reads CASSGDSFNEQFF.

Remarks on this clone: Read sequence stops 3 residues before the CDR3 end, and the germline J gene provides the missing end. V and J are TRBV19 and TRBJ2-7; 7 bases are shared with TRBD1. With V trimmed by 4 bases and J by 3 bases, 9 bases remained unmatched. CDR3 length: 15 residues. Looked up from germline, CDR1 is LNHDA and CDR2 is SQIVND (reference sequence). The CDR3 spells CASSKGAGGLYEQYF. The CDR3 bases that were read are TGTGCCAGTAGTAAGGGGGCAGGGGGTCTCTACGAG.